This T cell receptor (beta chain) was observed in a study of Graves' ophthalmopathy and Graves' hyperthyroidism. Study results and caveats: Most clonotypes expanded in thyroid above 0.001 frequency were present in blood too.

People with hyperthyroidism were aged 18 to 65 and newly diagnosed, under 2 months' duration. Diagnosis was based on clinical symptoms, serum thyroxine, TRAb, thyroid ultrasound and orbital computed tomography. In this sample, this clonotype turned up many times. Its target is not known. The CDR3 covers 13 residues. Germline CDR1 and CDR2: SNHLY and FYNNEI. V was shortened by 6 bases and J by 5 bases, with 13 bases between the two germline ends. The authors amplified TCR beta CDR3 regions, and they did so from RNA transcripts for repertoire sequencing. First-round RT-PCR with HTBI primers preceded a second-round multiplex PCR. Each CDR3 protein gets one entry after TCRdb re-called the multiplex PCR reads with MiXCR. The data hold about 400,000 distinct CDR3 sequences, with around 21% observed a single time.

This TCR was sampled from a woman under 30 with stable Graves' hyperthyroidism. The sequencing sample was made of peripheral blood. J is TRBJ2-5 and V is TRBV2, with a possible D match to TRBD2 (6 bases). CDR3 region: CASRADGGETQYF. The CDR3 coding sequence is TGTGCCAGCAGAGCCGACGGAGGGGAGACCCAGTACTTC.